What follows are 9 T cell receptor beta chains derived from one specimen sequenced in a study of control samples from healthy donors and cancer patients. Sequencing was performed with immunoSEQ multiplex PCR; in TCRdb, only in-frame clones are kept and a portion is missing. Of fewer than 110,000 clones in the sample, roughly 91% were seen once. Sequenced: PBMCs. The receptor source for this set is a man aged 55 to 69 with lung cancer.

The chain is built from TRBV3-1 (or the pseudogene TRBV3-2) and TRBJ1-3; the D is unclear. This CDR3 is 14 amino acids long. The ends were cut back, 1 base at V and 2 bases at J, with 6 bases in the middle. Germline loops: CDR1 LGHDT, CDR2 YNNKEL (reference sequence). This CDR3 is CASSQVWTGNTIYF. The CDR3 DNA is TGTGCCAGCAGCCAAGTATGGACTGGAAACACCATATATTTT.

The chain links TRBV30 to TRBJ1-5, with a possible D match to TRBD1 (6 bases). Germline CDR1 is GTSNPN and CDR2 is SVGIG (reference sequence). With 2 bases removed from V and 4 bases from J, the gap between germline ends came to 12 bases. There are 14 residues in the CDR3. The CDR3 sequence is CAWSPGTYNQPQHF. The CDR3, as DNA: TGTGCCTGGAGTCCCGGGACATATAATCAGCCCCAGCATTTT. Full variable domain (rest looked up from reference TRBV30 and TRBJ1-5): SQTIHQWPATLVQPVGSPLSLECTVEGTSNPNLYWYRQAAGRGLQLLFYSVGIGQISSEVPQNLSASRPQDRQFILSSKKLLLSDSGFYLCAWSPGTYNQPQHFGDGTRLSIL.

The chain is built from TRBV6-6 and TRBJ2-7; D is ambiguous. Trimming removed 0 bases from V and 2 bases from J, with 11 bases in between. This CDR3 contains 15 residues. Germline loops: CDR1 MNHNY, CDR2 SVGAGI (reference sequence). The CDR3 DNA reads TGTGCCAGCAGTTACTCGATACCGGAGACCTACGAGCAGTACGTC. This sequence encodes CASSYSIPETYEQYV.

The rearrangement joins TRBV5-5 to TRBJ1-1; TRBD1 matches 8 bases. V gave up 0 bases and J gave up 1 base; unmatched junction bases: 5. The germline gives CDR1 SGHKS, CDR2 YYEKEE (reference sequence). This CDR3 is 16 amino acids long. The CDR3: CASSLGAQGANTEAFF. CDR3 sequence (DNA): TGTGCCAGCAGCTTGGGGGCTCAGGGGGCGAACACTGAAGCTTTCTTT.

This chain joins TRBV30 and TRBJ1-6; tentative D call: TRBD1 (5 bases). Germline V gene sequence: CDR1 GTSNPN, CDR2 SVGIG (reference sequence). V gave up 0 bases and J gave up 7 bases, with 10 bases separating them. The CDR3 covers 14 residues. The CDR3, as DNA: TGTGCCTGGAGTGTCGGGCAGGGAAATTCACCCCTCCACTTT. Protein: CAWSVGQGNSPLHF.

The table lists this clone with a count of one. The chain's CDR3 is CASSPDGGNSPLHF. The CDR3 DNA sequence: TGTGCCAGCAGCCCTGACGGGGGTAATTCACCCCTCCACTTT. V is TRBV7-9 and J is TRBJ1-6, with D maybe TRBD1 (5 bases). The germline V gene encodes CDR1 SEHNR and CDR2 FQNEAQ (reference sequence). Trimming took 5 bases from V and 6 from J, leaving 11 bases between them. The length of the CDR3 is 14 residues.

The chain joins TRBV4-1 to TRBJ2-1; D remains unclear. Germline CDR1 is MGHRA and CDR2 is YSYEKL. Between the trimmed V and J ends, which lost 1 base and 8 bases, there was a span of 15 bases. This CDR3 is built from 15 residues. In DNA form, the CDR3 reads TGCGCCAGCAGCCAAGGGTTAGGTCCCGAGGATGAGCAGTTCTTC. It encodes CASSQGLGPEDEQFF.

The chain combines TRBV15 with TRBJ2-4; 11 positions match TRBD2. The germline gives CDR1 LNHNV, CDR2 YYDKDF (reference sequence). V lost 5 bases to trimming and J lost 6 bases; unmatched junction nucleotides: 12. The CDR3 runs to 17 residues. CDR3 region: CATSRQGLGLAGNIQYF. In nucleotides, the CDR3 is TGTGCCACCAGCCGACAGGGGCTTGGACTAGCGGGAAACATTCAGTACTTC.

The J gene is TRBJ1-5, the V gene TRBV27; 9 positions match TRBD1. This CDR3 is built from 14 residues. The germline V gene has CDR1 MNHEY and CDR2 SMNVEV (reference sequence). J gave up 5 bases and V 5 bases, and 4 bases lay outside the gene matches. The CDR3 sequence: CASSLTGGYQPQHF. The CDR3 bases are TGTGCCAGCAGTCTCACAGGGGGCTATCAGCCCCAGCATTTT.